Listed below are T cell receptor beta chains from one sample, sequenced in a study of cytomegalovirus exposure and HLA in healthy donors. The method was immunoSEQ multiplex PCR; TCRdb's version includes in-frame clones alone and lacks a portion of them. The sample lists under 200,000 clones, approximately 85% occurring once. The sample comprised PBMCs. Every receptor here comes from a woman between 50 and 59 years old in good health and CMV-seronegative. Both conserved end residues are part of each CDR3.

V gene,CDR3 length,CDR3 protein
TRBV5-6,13,CASSRRLANEQYF
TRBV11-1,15,CASSQTGWGANVLTF
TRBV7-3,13,CASSLRGNYGYTF
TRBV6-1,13,CASSVNSNQPQHF
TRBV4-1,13,CASSQETGAPLHF
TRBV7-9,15,CASSIGTSGINEQFF
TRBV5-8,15,CASSLGAGTGNTIYF
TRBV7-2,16,CASSRAGGPGTGELFF
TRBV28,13,CASSLSREETQYF
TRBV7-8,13,CASRDSYNYGYTF
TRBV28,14,CASSADRGWQPQHF
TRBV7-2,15,CASRLQTVSSGEQYF
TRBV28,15,CASSSQGQGGYEQYF
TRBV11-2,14,CASSLDTAQVTQYF
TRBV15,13,CATSRDVSEKLFF
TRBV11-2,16,CASSSGDNRANEKLFF
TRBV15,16,CATSRGSVAGYNEQFF
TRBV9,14,CASSVDFRGAGYTF
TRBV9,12,CASSASTDTQYF
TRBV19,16,CASSIGGVTGAYGYTF
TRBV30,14,CAWSVPGGSQPQHF
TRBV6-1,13,CASSGLASGELFF
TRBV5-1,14,CASKTELIGGELFF
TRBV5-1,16,CASSLTQGVGNEKLFF
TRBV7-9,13,CASSLGEGTEAFF
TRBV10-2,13,CASRQGARYEQYF
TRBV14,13,CASSQVLSYEQYF
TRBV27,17,CASSPFSSLTAKNIQYF
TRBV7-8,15,CASRPEREGLSEQFF
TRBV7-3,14,CASSLSQGDTEAFF
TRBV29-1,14,CSGHRVAECNEQFF
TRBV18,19,CASSPPGGGQGPNTGELFF
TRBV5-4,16,CASSFGRGTSTDTQYF
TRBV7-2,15,CASSLSSRSSNDYTF
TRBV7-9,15,CASSPAPGGTGELFF
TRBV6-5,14,CASLAGGPSNEQFF
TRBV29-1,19,CSAQGSLGSGPYSYNEQFF
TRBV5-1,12,CASSPGQTEAFF
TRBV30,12,CAWSVFLYEQYF
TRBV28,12,CASMVVSYEQYF
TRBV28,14,CASRLVGGPITQYF
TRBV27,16,CASRQTSGGSYNEQFF
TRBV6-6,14,CASSPRQGAYGYTF
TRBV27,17,CASSSLGGGGISDTQYF
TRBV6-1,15,CASSETGLRSYEQYF
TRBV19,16,CASSKGQGPPNEKLFF
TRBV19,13,CASSMRTFHEQYF
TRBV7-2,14,CASSLAWRENEQFF
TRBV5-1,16,CASSLASGSGNTEAFF
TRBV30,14,CAWQASGVSYEQYF